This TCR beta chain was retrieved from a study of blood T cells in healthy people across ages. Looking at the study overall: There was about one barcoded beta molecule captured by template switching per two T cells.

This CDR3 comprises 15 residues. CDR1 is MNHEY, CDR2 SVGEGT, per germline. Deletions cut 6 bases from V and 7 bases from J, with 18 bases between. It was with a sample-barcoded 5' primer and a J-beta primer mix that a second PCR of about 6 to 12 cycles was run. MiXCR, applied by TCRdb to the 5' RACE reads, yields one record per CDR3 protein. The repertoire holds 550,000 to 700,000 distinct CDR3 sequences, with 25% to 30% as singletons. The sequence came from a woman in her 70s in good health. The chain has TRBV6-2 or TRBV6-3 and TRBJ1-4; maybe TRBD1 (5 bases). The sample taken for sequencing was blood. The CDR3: CASRPATAGGEKLFF. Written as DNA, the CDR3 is TGTGCCAGCAGGCCCGCGACAGCCGGAGGTGAAAAACTGTTTTTT.